These 7 T cell receptor beta chains were sequenced from one sample in a study of blood T cell repertoires in COVID-19. Clones were read by immunoSEQ multiplex PCR, and TCRdb kept only the in-frame ones, dropping some. The sample shows over 350,000 clones, around 89% of them seen only once. The material sequenced was PBMCs or T cells enriched from blood (not recorded which). These receptor sequences come from a woman aged 18-29 years who had recovered from COVID-19.

V is TRBV2 and J is TRBJ1-5; D possibly corresponds to TRBD1 (5 bases). The V gene's germline CDR1 is SNHLY and CDR2 FYNNEI. The CDR3 loop spans 14 amino acids. V lost 1 base, J lost 6 bases, and 10 bases lay in between. CDR3 amino acids: CASSEVQGAQPQHF. The CDR3 DNA reads TGTGCCAGCAGTGAAGTCCAGGGTGCTCAGCCCCAGCATTTT. Variable domain in full (rest from reference TRBV2 and TRBJ1-5): EPEVTQTPSHQVTQMGQEVILRCVPISNHLYFYWYRQILGQKVEFLVSFYNNEISEKSEIFDDQFSVERPDGSNFTLKIRSTKLEDSAMYFCASSEVQGAQPQHFGDGTRLSIL.

The genes are TRBV4-1 and TRBJ1-6; D remains unclear. The CDR3 is made up of 15 amino acids. Trimming took 1 base from V and 10 from J, leaving 14 bases between them. Germline values: CDR1 MGHRA, CDR2 YSYEKL. CDR3 residues: CASSQVGGIGSPLHF. CDR3 coding DNA: TGCGCCAGCAGCCAAGTGGGAGGGATTGGATCACCCCTCCACTTT.

The J gene is TRBJ1-2, the V gene TRBV7-2; D remains ambiguous. V lost 1 base and J lost 2, with 8 bases in between. CDR3 length: 14 residues. Germline CDR1 is SGHTA and CDR2 is FQGNSA. As DNA, the CDR3 is TGTGCCAGCAGCTTAGGGTTCCGGAACTATGGCTACACCTTC. This codes for CASSLGFRNYGYTF.

This clone showed up just a few times. J is TRBJ2-7 and V is TRBV5-4; possibly TRBD2 for D (5 bases). This CDR3 has 13 amino acids. From germline, CDR1 is SGHNT and CDR2 YYREEE (reference sequence). V lost 1 base and J lost 6, with 11 bases in between. CDR3: CASSLLGSGEQYF. CDR3 bases: TGTGCCAGCAGCTTGCTGGGGAGCGGCGAGCAGTACTTC.

This clone is a singleton in its sample. The chain uses TRBV10-3 and TRBJ2-1, with TRBD1 as a possible D gene (6 bases). The germline V gene encodes CDR1 ENHRY and CDR2 SYGVKD. The V gene lost 2 bases and the J gene lost 6 bases, with 11 bases spanning the gap. The CDR3 contains 14 residues. The CDR3 spells CAISEGNRVNEQFF. CDR3 bases: TGTGCCATCAGTGAGGGGAACAGGGTCAATGAGCAGTTCTTC.

The CDR3 DNA is TGCGCCAGCAGCCGCGGGAGGGGAGAGGGCACAGATACGCAGTATTTT. Translation: CASSRGRGEGTDTQYF. The V gene is TRBV4-3, the J gene TRBJ2-3, with 9 bases that match TRBD2. V shed 4 bases and J 1 base; nucleotides not matched to a gene: 6. The germline V gene has CDR1 LGHNA and CDR2 YSLEER. This CDR3 has 16 amino acids.

The chain couples TRBV7-3 to TRBJ1-1; D is ambiguous. There are 13 residues in the CDR3. CDR1 is SGHTA and CDR2 is FQGTGA in the germline V gene. V was trimmed by 0 bases and J by 3 bases, leaving 5 bases between them. The CDR3 sequence is CASSLTSDTEAFF. In DNA form, the CDR3 reads TGTGCCAGCAGCTTAACGAGTGACACTGAAGCTTTCTTT.